This T cell receptor beta chain appears in the sequencing data of a study of blood T cell repertoires in COVID-19. About the research overall: Material from acute and convalescent COVID-19 was sourced from the United States, Italy and Spain.

CDR3 size: 16 residues. Deletions cut 3 bases from V and 0 bases from J, with 9 bases between. Germline V lookup: CDR1 WSHSY, CDR2 SAAADI. Original processing methods: Reference gene primers were amplified, and this amplification served to estimate nucleated cell counts. Method: immunoSEQ multiplex PCR; TCRdb's copy keeps in-frame clones and lacks some. That table furnishes V, J and clone size, whereas the DNA furnished D and trimming. The data show approximately 200,000 clones, about 83% seen once. The specimen was peripheral blood. The receptor was derived from a man aged 60-69 years who had recovered from COVID-19. The chain has TRBV10-2 and TRBJ2-6; D is possibly TRBD2 (6 bases). CDR3 protein: CASSDSGFSGANVLTF. The CDR3 region has the DNA TGCGCCAGCAGTGATAGCGGCTTCTCTGGGGCCAACGTCCTGACTTTC.